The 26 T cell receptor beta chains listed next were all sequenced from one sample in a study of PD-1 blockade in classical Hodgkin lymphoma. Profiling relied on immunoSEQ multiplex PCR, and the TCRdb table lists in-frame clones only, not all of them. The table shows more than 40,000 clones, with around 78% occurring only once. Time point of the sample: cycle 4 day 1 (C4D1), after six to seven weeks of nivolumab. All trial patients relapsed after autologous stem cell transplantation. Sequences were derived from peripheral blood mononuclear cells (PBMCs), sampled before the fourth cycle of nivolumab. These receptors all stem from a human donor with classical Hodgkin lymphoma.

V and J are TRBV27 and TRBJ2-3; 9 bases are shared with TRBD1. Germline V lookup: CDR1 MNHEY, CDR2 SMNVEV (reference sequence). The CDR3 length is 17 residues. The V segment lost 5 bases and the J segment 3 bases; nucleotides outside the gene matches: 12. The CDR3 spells CASSLYRDRDHTDTQYF. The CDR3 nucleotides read TGTGCCAGCAGTCTATACCGGGACAGGGATCATACAGATACGCAGTATTTT.

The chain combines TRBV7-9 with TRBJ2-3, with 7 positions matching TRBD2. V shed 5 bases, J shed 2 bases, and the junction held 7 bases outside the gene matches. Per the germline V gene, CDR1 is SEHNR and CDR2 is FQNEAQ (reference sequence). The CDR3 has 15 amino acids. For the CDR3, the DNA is TGTGCCAGCAGCGTATCCGGGAGGACCACAGATACGCAGTATTTT. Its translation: CASSVSGRTTDTQYF. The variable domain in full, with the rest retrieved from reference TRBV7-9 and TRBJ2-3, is DTGVSQNPRHKITKRGQNVTFRCDPISEHNRLYWYRQTLGQGPEFLTYFQNEAQLEKSRLLSDRFSAERPKGSFSTLEIQRTEQGDSAMYLCASSVSGRTTDTQYFGPGTRLTVL.

The CDR3, as DNA: TGCGCCAGCAGCCAAGATGGGCAGGGTCCCACTGAAGCTTTCTTT. It is translated as CASSQDGQGPTEAFF. The gene calls are TRBV4-3 and TRBJ1-1; TRBD1 might be the D (5 bases). CDR3 length equals 15 residues. Germline-derived CDR1 and CDR2 are LGHNA and YSLEER. With 0 bases removed from V and 4 bases from J, the gap between germline ends came to 12 bases.

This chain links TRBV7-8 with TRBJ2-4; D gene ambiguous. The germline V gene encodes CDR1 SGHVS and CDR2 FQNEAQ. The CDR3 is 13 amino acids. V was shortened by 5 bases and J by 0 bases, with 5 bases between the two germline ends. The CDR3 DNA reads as TGTGCCAGCAGCCTTCTAGCCAAAAACATTCAGTACTTC. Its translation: CASSLLAKNIQYF.

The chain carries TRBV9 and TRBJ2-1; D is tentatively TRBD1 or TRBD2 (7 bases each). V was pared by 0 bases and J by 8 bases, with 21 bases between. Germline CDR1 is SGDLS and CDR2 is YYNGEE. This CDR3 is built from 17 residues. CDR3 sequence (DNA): TGTGCCAGCAGCGTAGGACCCGGGGAGGGGGCGATTGATGAGCAGTTCTTC. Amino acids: CASSVGPGEGAIDEQFF. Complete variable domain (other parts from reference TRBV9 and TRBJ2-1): DSGVTQTPKHLITATGQRVTLRCSPRSGDLSVYWYQQSLDQGLQFLIQYYNGEERAKGNILERFSAQQFPDLHSELNLSSLELGDSALYFCASSVGPGEGAIDEQFFGPGTRLTVL.

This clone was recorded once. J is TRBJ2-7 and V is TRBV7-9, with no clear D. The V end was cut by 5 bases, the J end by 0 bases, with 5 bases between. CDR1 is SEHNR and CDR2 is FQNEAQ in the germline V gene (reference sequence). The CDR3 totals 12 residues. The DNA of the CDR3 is TGTGCCAGCAGCCCGACCTCCTACGAGCAGTACTTC. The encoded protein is CASSPTSYEQYF. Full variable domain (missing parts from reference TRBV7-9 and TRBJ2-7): DTGVSQNPRHKITKRGQNVTFRCDPISEHNRLYWYRQTLGQGPEFLTYFQNEAQLEKSRLLSDRFSAERPKGSFSTLEIQRTEQGDSAMYLCASSPTSYEQYFGPGTRLTVT.

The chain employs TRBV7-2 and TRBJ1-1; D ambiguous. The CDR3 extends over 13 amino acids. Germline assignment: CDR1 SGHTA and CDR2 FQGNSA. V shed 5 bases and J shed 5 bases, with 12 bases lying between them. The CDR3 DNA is TGTGCCAGCAGCAACCGTATCAAGACTGAAGCTTTCTTT. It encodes CASSNRIKTEAFF.

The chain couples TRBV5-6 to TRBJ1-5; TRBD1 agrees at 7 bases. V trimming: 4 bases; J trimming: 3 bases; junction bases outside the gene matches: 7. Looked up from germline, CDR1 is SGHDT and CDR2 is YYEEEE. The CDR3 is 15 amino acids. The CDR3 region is CASSRRDRHNQPQHF. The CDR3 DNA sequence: TGTGCCAGCAGCCGCCGGGACAGACACAATCAGCCCCAGCATTTT.

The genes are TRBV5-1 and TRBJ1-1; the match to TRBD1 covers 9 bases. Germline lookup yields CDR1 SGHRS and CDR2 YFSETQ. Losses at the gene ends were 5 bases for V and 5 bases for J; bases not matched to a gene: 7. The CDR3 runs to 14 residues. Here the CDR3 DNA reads TGCGCCAGCAGAAAGGGACAGGGTGGAACTGAAGCTTTCTTT. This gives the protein CASRKGQGGTEAFF.

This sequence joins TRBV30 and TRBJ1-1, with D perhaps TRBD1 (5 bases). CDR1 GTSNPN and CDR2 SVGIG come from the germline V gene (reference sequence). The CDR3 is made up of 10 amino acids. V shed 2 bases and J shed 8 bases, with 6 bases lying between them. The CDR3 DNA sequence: TGTGCCTGGAGTCGGGACGAAGCTTTCTTT. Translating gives CAWSRDEAFF.

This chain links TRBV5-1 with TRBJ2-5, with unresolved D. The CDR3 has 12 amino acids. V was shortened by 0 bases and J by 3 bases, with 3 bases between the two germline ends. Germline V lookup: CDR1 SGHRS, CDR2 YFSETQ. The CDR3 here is CASSLGEETQYF. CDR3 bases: TGCGCCAGCAGCTTGGGGGAAGAGACCCAGTACTTC.

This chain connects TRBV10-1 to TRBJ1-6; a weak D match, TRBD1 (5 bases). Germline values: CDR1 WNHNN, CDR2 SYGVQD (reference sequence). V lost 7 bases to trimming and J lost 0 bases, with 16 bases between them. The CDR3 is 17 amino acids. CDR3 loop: CASTHRGSGSYNSPLHF. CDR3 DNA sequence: TGCGCCAGCACCCACCGGGGGTCGGGCTCCTATAATTCACCCCTCCACTTT.

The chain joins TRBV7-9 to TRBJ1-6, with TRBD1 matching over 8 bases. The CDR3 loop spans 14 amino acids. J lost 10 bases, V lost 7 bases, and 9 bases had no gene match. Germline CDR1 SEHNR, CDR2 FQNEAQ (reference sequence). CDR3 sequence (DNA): TGTGCCAGCACACAAACAGGGGGTGGGTCACCCCTCCACTTT. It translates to CASTQTGGGSPLHF. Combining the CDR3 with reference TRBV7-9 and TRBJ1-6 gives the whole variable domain DTGVSQNPRHKITKRGQNVTFRCDPISEHNRLYWYRQTLGQGPEFLTYFQNEAQLEKSRLLSDRFSAERPKGSFSTLEIQRTEQGDSAMYLCASTQTGGGSPLHFGNGTRLTVT.

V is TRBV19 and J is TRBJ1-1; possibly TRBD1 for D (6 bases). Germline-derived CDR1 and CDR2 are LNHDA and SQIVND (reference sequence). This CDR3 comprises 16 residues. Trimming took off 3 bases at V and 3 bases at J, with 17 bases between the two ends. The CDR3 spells CASSIWAGVRDTEAFF. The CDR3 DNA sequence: TGTGCCAGTAGTATCTGGGCAGGGGTTAGGGACACTGAAGCTTTCTTT.

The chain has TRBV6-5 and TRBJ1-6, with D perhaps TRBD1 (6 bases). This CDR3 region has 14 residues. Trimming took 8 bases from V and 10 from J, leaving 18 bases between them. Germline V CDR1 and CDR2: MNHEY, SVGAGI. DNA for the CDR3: TGTGCCAGCCGGACGGACAGCCCACGATCACCCCTCCACTTT. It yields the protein CASRTDSPRSPLHF.

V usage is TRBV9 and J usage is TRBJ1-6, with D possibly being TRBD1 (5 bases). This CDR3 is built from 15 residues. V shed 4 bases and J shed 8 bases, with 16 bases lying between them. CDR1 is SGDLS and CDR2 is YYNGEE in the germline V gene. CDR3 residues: CASSPPQGGDSPLHF. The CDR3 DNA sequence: TGTGCCAGCAGCCCCCCTCAGGGTGGGGATTCACCCCTCCACTTT.

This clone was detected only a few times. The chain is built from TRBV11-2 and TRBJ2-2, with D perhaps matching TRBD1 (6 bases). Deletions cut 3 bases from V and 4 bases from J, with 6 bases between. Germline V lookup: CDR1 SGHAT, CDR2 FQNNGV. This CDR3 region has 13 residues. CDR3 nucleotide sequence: TGTGCCAGCAGCTTGGACAGCACCGGGGAGCTGTTTTTT. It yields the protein CASSLDSTGELFF.

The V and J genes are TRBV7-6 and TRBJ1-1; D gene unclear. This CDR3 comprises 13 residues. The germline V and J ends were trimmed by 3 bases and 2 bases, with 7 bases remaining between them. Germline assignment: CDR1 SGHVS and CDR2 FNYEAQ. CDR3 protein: CASSLQINTEAFF. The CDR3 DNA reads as TGTGCCAGCAGCTTGCAGATAAACACTGAAGCTTTCTTT.

CDR3 sequence (DNA): TGTGCCAGCAGTTTCCAGGGGCGGGGGACTGAAGCTTTCTTT. This codes for CASSFQGRGTEAFF. J is TRBJ1-1 and V is TRBV27, with a tentative D call TRBD1 (6 bases). The CDR3 covers 14 residues. The germline V gene has CDR1 MNHEY and CDR2 SMNVEV (reference sequence). Trimming removed 3 bases from V and 5 bases from J, with 13 bases in between.

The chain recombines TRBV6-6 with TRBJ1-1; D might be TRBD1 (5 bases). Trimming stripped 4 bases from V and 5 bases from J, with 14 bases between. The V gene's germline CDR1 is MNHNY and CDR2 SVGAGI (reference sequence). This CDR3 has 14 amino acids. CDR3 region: CASSLVGGGTEAFF. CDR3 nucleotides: TGTGCCAGCAGTTTAGTGGGGGGGGGAACTGAAGCTTTCTTT.

CDR3 DNA sequence: TGTGCCAGCTCACCAGGGTCTGGTCAGCCCCAGCATTTT. Residues: CASSPGSGQPQHF. The V gene is TRBV18, the J gene TRBJ1-5, with D unresolved. Germline V gene lookup returns CDR1 KGHSH and CDR2 LQKENI. The ends were cut back, 2 bases at V and 6 bases at J, with 8 bases in the middle. The CDR3 has 13 residues. Variable domain in full (rest from reference TRBV18 and TRBJ1-5): NAGVMQNPRHLVRRRGQEARLRCSPMKGHSHVYWYRQLPEEGLKFMVYLQKENIIDESGMPKERFSAEFPKEGPSILRIQQVVRGDSAAYFCASSPGSGQPQHFGDGTRLSIL.

CDR3 in DNA: TGCGCCAGCAGCTTCCGACTTGGGACGGTTACGAACTATGGCTACACCTTC. It yields the protein CASSFRLGTVTNYGYTF. The rearrangement joins TRBV5-1 to TRBJ1-2, with D maybe TRBD1 (5 bases). Trimming took 2 bases from V and 2 from J, leaving 19 bases between them. Germline V gives CDR1 SGHRS, CDR2 YFSETQ. The CDR3 totals 17 residues.

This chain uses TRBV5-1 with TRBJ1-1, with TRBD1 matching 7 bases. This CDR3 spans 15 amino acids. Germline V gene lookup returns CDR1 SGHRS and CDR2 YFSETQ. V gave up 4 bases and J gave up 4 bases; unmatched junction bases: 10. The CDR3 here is CASSPLTGSGTEAFF. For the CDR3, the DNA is TGCGCCAGCAGCCCCCTGACAGGGTCTGGCACTGAAGCTTTCTTT.

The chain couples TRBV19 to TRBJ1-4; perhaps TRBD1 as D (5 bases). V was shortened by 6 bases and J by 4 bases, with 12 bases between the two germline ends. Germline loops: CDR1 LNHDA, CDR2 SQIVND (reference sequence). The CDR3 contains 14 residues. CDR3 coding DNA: TGTGCCAGTAGGGGGGGGTTTGGTAATGAAAAACTGTTTTTT. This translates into CASRGGFGNEKLFF.

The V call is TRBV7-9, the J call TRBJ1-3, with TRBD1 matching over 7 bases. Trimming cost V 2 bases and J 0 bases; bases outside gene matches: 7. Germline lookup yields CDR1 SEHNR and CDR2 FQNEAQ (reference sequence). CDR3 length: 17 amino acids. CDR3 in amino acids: CASSLRQGDVSGNTIYF. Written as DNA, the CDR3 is TGTGCCAGCAGCTTACGGCAGGGGGATGTCTCTGGAAACACCATATATTTT.

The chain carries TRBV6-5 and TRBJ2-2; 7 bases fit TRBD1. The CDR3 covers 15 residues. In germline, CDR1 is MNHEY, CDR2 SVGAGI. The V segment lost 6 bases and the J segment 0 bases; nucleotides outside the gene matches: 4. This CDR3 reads CASRPGQSNTGELFF. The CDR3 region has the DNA TGTGCCAGCAGGCCGGGACAGTCGAACACCGGGGAGCTGTTTTTT.